This TCR beta chain comes out of a study of tumor-infiltrating lymphocytes in primary liver carcinoma. The CDR3 covers 13 residues. Germline lookup yields CDR1 SGHRS and CDR2 YFSETQ. A primer matching the constant region was used to make TCR beta cDNA from approximately 0.45 ug of total RNA. It was through three nested multiplex PCR rounds of slightly modified ARM-PCR that TCR beta libraries arose. TRBV1-TRBV30 forward primers and a C-beta reverse primer were used in the first two PCR rounds, which each ran for 10 cycles. TCRdb redid the calling of the multiplex PCR reads with MiXCR, one entry per CDR3 protein. The sample records about 320,000 distinct CDR3 sequences, about 62% being singletons. Unsorted whole blood served as the source of blood RNA, and germline DNA was extracted as well. In the case of this clonotype: What it binds is not known. The junction and the germline gene differ at one end; a read error may be behind it.

Study-level findings and limits: Being bulk and unsorted, samples allowed no CD4+ and CD8+ repertoire comparison. Overlap between tumor regions exceeded overlap of tumor with adjacent tissue or blood.

What was sequenced was peripheral blood. This TCR was sampled from a man aged 40-49 years with primary liver carcinoma and hepatitis B virus infection. The chain links TRBV5-1 to TRBJ1-5, with TRBD1 matching 8 bases. The CDR3 DNA follows: TGCGCCTGCAGCGCGACAGGGGACCAGCCACAGCATTTT. Translation: CACSATGDQPQHF.